Listed here are 21 T cell receptor beta chains from one sample, sequenced in a study of CD4 T cells in relation to SARS-CoV-2 and coronaviruses. TCRdb's copy holds only in-frame clones and misses some; the assay was immunoSEQ multiplex PCR. The sample yields some 17,000 clones, about 70% seen once. Antigen specificity for these receptors is unknown. Unexposed donor CD4+ T cells date from about 2011-2018, before the COVID-19 pandemic. Isolation of CD4+ T cells took place after less than twelve days in culture. Sequencing input: CD4+ T cells from PBMCs, cultured in vitro. These TCRs come from a human donor in good health.

The chain couples TRBV9 to TRBJ2-6, with D unresolved. The CDR3 extends over 17 amino acids. Trimming removed 0 bases from V and 0 bases from J, with 10 bases in between. The germline gives CDR1 SGDLS, CDR2 YYNGEE. The CDR3 here is CASSVGPSPSGANVLTF. The CDR3 DNA reads as TGTGCCAGCAGCGTAGGACCGTCTCCCTCTGGGGCCAACGTCCTGACTTTC.

This clone was seen just once. The chain links TRBV2 to TRBJ2-3; D possibly corresponds to TRBD1 (6 bases). V lost 6 bases and J 6 bases, leaving 13 bases between the germline ends. The CDR3 consists of 13 residues. Germline V lookup: CDR1 SNHLY, CDR2 FYNNEI. The CDR3 loop reads CASRGQYTDTQYF. The CDR3 coding sequence is TGTGCCAGCAGAGGACAGTATACGGATACGCAGTATTTT.

V usage is TRBV15 and J usage is TRBJ1-1; D may be TRBD1 (5 bases). Trimming removed 3 bases at V and 0 bases at J, with 11 bases between. This CDR3 comprises 15 residues. CDR1 is LNHNV, CDR2 YYDKDF, per germline (reference sequence). The CDR3, as DNA: TGTGCCACCAGCAGGGGGGTGGAGTTGAACACTGAAGCTTTCTTT. Translating gives CATSRGVELNTEAFF.

The V gene is TRBV7-9, the J gene TRBJ2-1; 9 bases are shared with TRBD2. CDR1 is SEHNR, CDR2 FQNEAQ, per germline (reference sequence). V lost 10 bases and J lost 0; bases outside the gene matches: 4. The CDR3 is 14 residues long. CDR3 sequence (DNA): TGTGCCACCTATAGCGGGAGCTCCTACAATGAGCAGTTCTTC. Translating gives CATYSGSSYNEQFF.

This chain uses TRBV6-5 with TRBJ2-2, with D possibly TRBD2 on 5 matching bases. V lost 2 bases to trimming and J lost 8 bases, with 15 bases between them. Germline CDR1 is MNHEY and CDR2 is SVGAGI. The CDR3 covers 15 residues. The CDR3 reads CASSYGKVSGGELFF. In nucleotides, the CDR3 is TGTGCCAGCAGTTACGGGAAGGTATCGGGGGGGGAGCTGTTTTTT.

The chain combines TRBV27 with TRBJ2-4; 8 nucleotides match TRBD1. Germline V gene sequence: CDR1 MNHEY, CDR2 SMNVEV (reference sequence). This CDR3 comprises 15 residues. Trimming removed 8 bases from V and 8 bases from J; junction bases left unmatched: 14. This CDR3 is CASRLGPYRGDIQYF. In nucleotides, the CDR3 is TGTGCCAGCCGTCTCGGGCCCTACAGGGGGGACATTCAGTACTTC.

This clone has only one observation. The J gene is TRBJ2-3, the V gene TRBV30; 7 bases fit TRBD1. CDR1 and CDR2 from the germline V gene are GTSNPN and SVGIG (reference sequence). This CDR3 has 18 residues. The V gene end was trimmed by 0 bases and the J gene end by 2 bases; junction bases not matched to a gene: 14. In DNA, the CDR3 is TGTGCCTGGAGTGTACCCCCGAGAGGGGGCCTAACCACAGATACGCAGTATTTT. It translates to CAWSVPPRGGLTTDTQYF.

The chain links TRBV30 to TRBJ2-3, with D possibly being TRBD2 (6 bases). V gave up 2 bases and J gave up 0 bases, with 9 bases separating them. The CDR3 spans 14 residues. Germline loops: CDR1 GTSNPN, CDR2 SVGIG (reference sequence). CDR3 coding DNA: TGTGCCTGGAGTCTCGGGGGAAGCACAGATACGCAGTATTTT. This sequence encodes CAWSLGGSTDTQYF.

This clone has a single count. The chain has TRBV11-2 and TRBJ1-3, with D hard to call. The ends were cut back, 3 bases at V and 4 bases at J, with 7 bases in the middle. The germline CDR1 and CDR2 sequences are SGHAT and FQNNGV. This CDR3 comprises 13 residues. The CDR3 DNA sequence: TGTGCCAGCAGCTTTCTCTCCGGAAACACCATATATTTT. Residues: CASSFLSGNTIYF.

This clone has a single count. The CDR3 DNA reads TGTGCCACCAGCGGCGTTGGGAACTCTGGAAACACCATATATTTT. It specifies CATSGVGNSGNTIYF. V is TRBV24-1 and J is TRBJ1-3; D remains ambiguous. The CDR3 loop spans 15 amino acids. With 7 bases removed from V and 0 bases from J, the gap between germline ends came to 12 bases. Germline loops: CDR1 KGHDR, CDR2 SFDVKD.

As DNA, the CDR3 is TGTGCCAGCAGTAGACAGAACTATGGCTACACCTTC. It yields the protein CASSRQNYGYTF. The chain combines TRBV28 with TRBJ1-2; tentative D call: TRBD1 (5 bases). Trimming removed 5 bases at V and 2 bases at J, with 6 bases between. The germline V gene has CDR1 MDHEN and CDR2 SYDVKM. The CDR3 sequence is 12 residues long.

The chain couples TRBV24-1 to TRBJ2-2; tentatively, D is TRBD1 (6 bases). Germline V gene sequence: CDR1 KGHDR, CDR2 SFDVKD. The CDR3 has 16 amino acids. With 0 bases removed from V and 4 bases from J, the gap between germline ends came to 11 bases. The DNA for the CDR3 is TGTGCCACCAGTGATTTGTCACAGGGATCCACCGGGGAGCTGTTTTTT. Translating it yields CATSDLSQGSTGELFF.

This clone has just a few counts. The chain employs TRBV20-1 and TRBJ1-4; D is unclear. Per germline, CDR1 DFQATT and CDR2 SNEGSKA (reference sequence). Between the trimmed V and J ends, which lost 3 bases and 4 bases, there was a span of 9 bases. The CDR3 totals 13 residues. The CDR3 sequence is CSASSLGNEKLFF. For the CDR3, the DNA is TGCAGTGCTAGTTCCCTGGGTAATGAAAAACTGTTTTTT.

The J gene is TRBJ1-2, the V gene TRBV4-2, with 7 bases matching TRBD1. The CDR3 runs to 16 residues. The V gene end was trimmed by 2 bases and the J gene end by 2 bases; junction bases not matched to a gene: 8. Germline V gene lookup returns CDR1 LGHNA and CDR2 YNFKEQ. CDR3 amino acids: CASSQPGQDPNYGYTF. As DNA, the CDR3 is TGTGCCAGCAGCCAACCCGGACAGGACCCCAACTATGGCTACACCTTC.

The chain employs TRBV3-1 (or the pseudogene TRBV3-2) and TRBJ2-7, with 7 bases matching TRBD2. The V and J ends lost 4 bases and 2 bases, in that order; junction bases with no gene match: 2. Germline V gene lookup returns CDR1 LGHDT and CDR2 YNNKEL (reference sequence). This CDR3 is built from 13 residues. The CDR3 coding sequence is TGTGCCAGCAGCCTAGCGGGTACCTACGAGCAGTACTTC. Its translation is CASSLAGTYEQYF.

The gene calls are TRBV19 and TRBJ2-5, with TRBD1 identical over 8 bases. After removal of 4 bases from V and 4 bases from J, the junction contained 8 bases not matched to a gene. Germline lookup yields CDR1 LNHDA and CDR2 SQIVND (reference sequence). The CDR3 is made up of 15 amino acids. CDR3 coding DNA: TGTGCCAGTAGTAAACGGACAGGGCAGGCAGAGACCCAGTACTTC. Translated, it gives CASSKRTGQAETQYF.

The chain couples TRBV5-1 to TRBJ2-5, with D uncertain. The CDR3 length is 15 residues. From germline, CDR1 is SGHRS and CDR2 YFSETQ. V dropped 4 bases and J dropped 0 bases, with 13 bases sitting between them. In DNA, the CDR3 is TGCGCCAGCAGCCCAGGTGTCTCAAACCAAGAGACCCAGTACTTC. It yields the protein CASSPGVSNQETQYF. Looking up the rest from reference TRBV5-1 and TRBJ2-5 gives the full variable domain: KAGVTQTPRYLIKTRGQQVTLSCSPISGHRSVSWYQQTPGQGLQFLFEYFSETQRNKGNFPGRFSGRQFSNSRSEMNVSTLELGDSALYLCASSPGVSNQETQYFGPGTRLLVL.

The chain joins TRBV5-1 to TRBJ1-4; D remains unclear. V was cut by 1 base and J by 0 bases, with 4 bases left in between. The CDR3 is 14 amino acids. Germline lookup yields CDR1 SGHRS and CDR2 YFSETQ. The CDR3 loop is CASSLSSTNEKLFF. CDR3 nucleotides: TGCGCCAGCAGCTTGAGCTCAACTAATGAAAAACTGTTTTTT.

This clone is judged medium-sized. J is TRBJ1-2 and V is TRBV6-5, with a possible D match to TRBD1 (6 bases). With 6 bases removed from V and 6 bases from J, the gap between germline ends came to 17 bases. Germline V gene data show CDR1 as MNHEY and CDR2 as SVGAGI. CDR3 size: 14 residues. CDR3 coding DNA: TGTGCCAGCAGAACCATACAGGGTACAGATGGCTACACCTTC. Translated, it gives CASRTIQGTDGYTF.

The chain links TRBV28 to TRBJ1-3; D gene ambiguous. The CDR3 contains 14 residues. Deletions cut 6 bases from V and 0 bases from J, with 9 bases between. The germline CDR1 and CDR2 sequences are MDHEN and SYDVKM. The CDR3 sequence is CASRAGSSGNTIYF. For the CDR3, the DNA is TGTGCCAGCAGGGCAGGAAGCTCTGGAAACACCATATATTTT.

The chain combines TRBV10-3 with TRBJ2-5, with 9 bases identical to TRBD2. J was trimmed by 2 bases and V by 9 bases; bases with no gene match: 4. In germline, CDR1 is ENHRY, CDR2 SYGVKD. This CDR3 has 13 amino acids. The CDR3 loop is CAIGTSSQETQYF. The CDR3 DNA sequence: TGTGCCATTGGGACTAGCTCTCAAGAGACCCAGTACTTC.